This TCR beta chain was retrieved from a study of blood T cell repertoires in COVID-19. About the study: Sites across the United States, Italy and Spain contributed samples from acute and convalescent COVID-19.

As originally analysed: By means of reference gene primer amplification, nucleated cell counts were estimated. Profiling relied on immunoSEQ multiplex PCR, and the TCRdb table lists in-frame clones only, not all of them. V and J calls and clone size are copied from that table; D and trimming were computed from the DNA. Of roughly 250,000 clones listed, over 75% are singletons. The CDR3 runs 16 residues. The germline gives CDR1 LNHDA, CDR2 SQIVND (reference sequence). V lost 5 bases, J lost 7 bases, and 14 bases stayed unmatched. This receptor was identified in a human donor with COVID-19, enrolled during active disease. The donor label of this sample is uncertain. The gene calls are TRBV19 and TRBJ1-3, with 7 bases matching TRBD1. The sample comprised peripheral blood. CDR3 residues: CASSPFAGTAENTIYF. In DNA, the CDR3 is TGTGCCAGTAGTCCCTTCGCTGGGACAGCCGAGAACACCATATATTTT.